Shown below are 8 T cell receptor beta chains from a single sample sequenced in a study of cytomegalovirus exposure and HLA in healthy donors. Primers: 60 Vbeta forward and 13 Jbeta reverse. Data came from immunoSEQ multiplex PCR; TCRdb stores just in-frame clones and leaves some out. The sample has 100,000 to 150,000 clones, roughly 79% seen once. Specimen: PBMCs. These TCRs come from a boy younger than 10 in good health and CMV-seronegative.

This chain uses TRBV9 with TRBJ2-2, with 10 bases matching TRBD2. Germline V gene lookup returns CDR1 SGDLS and CDR2 YYNGEE. The CDR3 has 15 amino acids. With V trimmed by 3 bases and J by 7 bases, 6 bases remained unmatched. The CDR3, as DNA: TGTGCCAGCAGCGGAAGCGGGAGGGGGTTCGGGGAGCTGTTTTTT. Protein product: CASSGSGRGFGELFF.

This clone appeared a single time. The chain employs TRBV27 and TRBJ2-1, with 9 nucleotides matching TRBD1. Germline V CDR1 and CDR2: MNHEY, SMNVEV (reference sequence). The CDR3 covers 16 residues. The J segment lost 6 bases and the V segment lost 1 base, leaving 7 bases of the junction unmatched. CDR3: CASSLFRDRVANEQFF. As DNA, the CDR3 is TGTGCCAGCAGTTTATTTAGGGACAGGGTCGCCAATGAGCAGTTCTTC.

V and J are TRBV30 and TRBJ2-6, with D perhaps TRBD2 (6 bases). CDR1 GTSNPN and CDR2 SVGIG come from the germline V gene (reference sequence). The CDR3 covers 19 residues. The germline V and J ends were trimmed by 4 bases and 0 bases, with 22 bases remaining between them. As DNA, the CDR3 is TGTGCCTGGACCTTATCCCGGGGGTCTTTCGACTCTGGGGCCAACGTCCTGACTTTC. Its protein product is CAWTLSRGSFDSGANVLTF.

This clone has just a few counts. The chain has TRBV13 and TRBJ2-3; D possibly corresponds to TRBD2 (7 bases). The CDR3 loop spans 15 amino acids. Trimming cost V 3 bases and J 7 bases, with 17 bases left between them. Germline V gene lookup returns CDR1 PRHDT and CDR2 FYEKMQ (reference sequence). For the CDR3, the DNA is TGTGCCAGCAGCTTCATGGGAGGGGGTTGGAATACGCAGTATTTT. As protein: CASSFMGGGWNTQYF.

The chain couples TRBV9 to TRBJ1-1, with a possible D match to TRBD1 (6 bases). Germline values: CDR1 SGDLS, CDR2 YYNGEE. CDR3 length: 14 residues. V shed 3 bases and J shed 1 base, with 10 bases lying between them. CDR3 residues: CASSGTGTNTEAFF. CDR3 sequence (DNA): TGTGCCAGCAGCGGTACAGGGACGAACACTGAAGCTTTCTTT.

This chain links TRBV7-9 with TRBJ1-2; a weak D match, TRBD1 (5 bases). The CDR3 is 16 residues long. Germline V CDR1 and CDR2: SEHNR, FQNEAQ (reference sequence). V lost 5 bases and J lost 8, with 24 bases in between. CDR3 in DNA: TGTGCCAGCAGCACCTTGACAGAGGACCTATCAGAAGGCTACACCTTC. Encoded protein: CASSTLTEDLSEGYTF.

The sample holds a few counts of this clone. The chain uses TRBV19 and TRBJ2-2, with 7 positions matching TRBD2. The J segment lost 5 bases and the V segment lost 8 bases, leaving 5 bases of the junction unmatched. Germline V gene sequence: CDR1 LNHDA, CDR2 SQIVND (reference sequence). This CDR3 is 13 amino acids long. The CDR3 sequence is CASRRERTGELFF. The CDR3 DNA sequence: TGTGCCAGTCGGCGGGAGAGAACCGGGGAGCTGTTTTTT.

The chain couples TRBV7-9 to TRBJ1-2; weak D call: TRBD1 (5 bases). Germline V gene data show CDR1 as SEHNR and CDR2 as FQNEAQ (reference sequence). V shed 4 bases and J shed 8 bases, with 14 bases lying between them. The CDR3 is 13 residues long. This CDR3 is CASSSTLSGGYTF. DNA for the CDR3: TGTGCCAGCAGCTCCACTTTATCAGGGGGCTACACCTTC.